The 17 T cell receptor beta chains below come from one sample, sequenced in a study of T cells in Graves' hyperthyroidism and ophthalmopathy (dated by TCRdb to about 2019). Library generation was performed with multiplex PCR. TCRdb lists the instrument as Illumina HiSeq 2000. The TCR beta CDR3 regions were amplified from RNA transcripts. The first round of RT-PCR for the TCR CDR3 was performed with the HTBI primer set and the Qiagen OneStep RT-PCR kit. TCRdb reprocessing: public reads trimmed at Q25 with fastp, clones called with MiXCR, in-frame beta chains kept. All rows with the same CDR3 protein become a single entry with the most common DNA and genes. Across this sample there are approximately 600,000 distinct CDR3 sequences, with roughly 20% seen only once. Roughly a third of the sample rests with the top ten. Input material: blood. These receptor sequences come from a man aged 25 to 40 with Graves' ophthalmopathy.

V gene TRBV6-1 combines with J gene TRBJ1-1, with no clear D. This CDR3 has 16 residues. Germline values: CDR1 MNHNS, CDR2 SASEGT. V was clipped by 5 bases and J by 1 base, with 17 bases between them. CDR3 nucleotides: TGTGCCAGCAGTCCACACCGGAATAGGCCGAACACTGAAGCTTTCTTT. Translating gives CASSPHRNRPNTEAFF.

The J gene is TRBJ1-3, the V gene TRBV11-1; 7 bases line up with TRBD1. Looked up from germline, CDR1 is SGHAT and CDR2 is FQDESV (reference sequence). V was clipped by 3 bases and J by 4 bases; unmatched bases: 6. There are 15 residues in the CDR3. The CDR3 here is CASSLTGFSGNTIYF. CDR3 nucleotide sequence: TGTGCCAGCAGCTTGACAGGGTTCAGCGGAAACACCATATATTTT.

In regard to this clonotype: The junction shows a germline mismatch at one end, possibly a read error. The gene calls are TRBV29-1 and TRBJ2-1; weak D call: TRBD1 (6 bases). Germline values: CDR1 SQVTM, CDR2 ANQGSEA. The CDR3 is made up of 12 amino acids. CDR3 protein: CSVRDTYNKQFF. In nucleotides, the CDR3 is TGCAGCGTTCGGGACACCTACAATAAGCAGTTCTTC.

This chain joins TRBV5-1 and TRBJ1-3; tentatively, D is TRBD1 (5 bases). Germline CDR1 and CDR2: SGHRS and YFSETQ. The CDR3 totals 16 residues. Trimming took off 0 bases at V and 2 bases at J, with 12 bases between the two ends. This chain's CDR3 is CASSLDLGVAGNTIYF. The CDR3 DNA reads as TGCGCCAGCAGCTTGGATCTGGGGGTCGCTGGAAACACCATATATTTT.

This chain connects TRBV6-2 or TRBV6-3 to TRBJ2-1, with 16 bases fitting TRBD2. The CDR3 sequence is 19 residues long. Germline CDR1 reads MNHEY; CDR2 reads SVGEGT. With 5 bases clipped from V and 0 bases from J, the junction kept 7 bases outside the gene matches. CDR3 coding DNA: TGTGCCAGCAGTACCGGGACTAGCGGGAGGGCGCTCTCCTACAATGAGCAGTTCTTC. It yields the protein CASSTGTSGRALSYNEQFF.

V gene TRBV28 combines with J gene TRBJ2-1; the D gene could be TRBD1 or TRBD2 (6 bases each). The CDR3 sequence is 16 residues long. Germline V gives CDR1 MDHEN, CDR2 SYDVKM. Trimming took 3 bases from V and 9 from J, leaving 21 bases between them. DNA of the CDR3: TGTGCCAGCAGTTTCCCAGGGGAGGCTTCGGTTAGTGAGCAGTTCTTC. It specifies CASSFPGEASVSEQFF.

V and J are TRBV5-1 and TRBJ1-2, with D hard to call. Germline V gives CDR1 SGHRS, CDR2 YFSETQ. Trimming removed 4 bases from V and 4 bases from J, with 11 bases in between. This CDR3 has 13 amino acids. The CDR3 nucleotides read TGCGCCAGCAGCCCTGATAATGGCTATGGCTACACCTTC. Translating gives CASSPDNGYGYTF. Full variable domain (outside the CDR3, taken from reference TRBV5-1 and TRBJ1-2): KAGVTQTPRYLIKTRGQQVTLSCSPISGHRSVSWYQQTPGQGLQFLFEYFSETQRNKGNFPGRFSGRQFSNSRSEMNVSTLELGDSALYLCASSPDNGYGYTFGSGTRLTVV.

The chain carries TRBV7-6 and TRBJ1-1; 7 bases are shared with TRBD1. The germline V gene encodes CDR1 SGHVS and CDR2 FNYEAQ. The trim removed 5 bases at V and 2 bases at J, leaving 11 bases unmatched. The CDR3 covers 16 residues. The CDR3 bases are TGTGCCAGCAGCCCCCCCGGGGACAGACTAAACACTGAAGCTTTCTTT. It translates to CASSPPGDRLNTEAFF.

This clonotype occurred many times. The CDR3 DNA sequence: TGCAGTGCTAGAGTTCGCCCAAAGGGACAGGGGCTAACTGAAGCTTTCTTT. Residues: CSARVRPKGQGLTEAFF. The rearrangement links TRBV20-1 to TRBJ1-1; TRBD1 matches at 10 bases. J lost 5 bases, V lost 1 base, and 13 bases had no gene match. Germline CDR1 DFQATT, CDR2 SNEGSKA (reference sequence). The CDR3 is made up of 17 amino acids.

This clonotype occurred many times. CDR3 sequence (DNA): TGTGCCAGCAGGACAAGACAGGGAGGAGAGACCCAGTACTTC. Translation: CASRTRQGGETQYF. The genes are TRBV28 and TRBJ2-5, with D tentatively TRBD1 (7 bases). There are 14 residues in the CDR3. Deletions cut 6 bases from V and 4 bases from J, with 15 bases between. Germline CDR1 and CDR2: MDHEN and SYDVKM.

The chain combines TRBV9 with TRBJ2-2; the match to TRBD2 covers 9 bases. The CDR3 spans 17 residues. The J segment lost 3 bases and the V segment lost 3 bases, leaving 9 bases of the junction unmatched. Germline assignment: CDR1 SGDLS and CDR2 YYNGEE. DNA for the CDR3: TGTGCCAGCAGCGGCGCGGGAGGGGACCCGGACACCGGGGAGCTGTTTTTT. Translated, it gives CASSGAGGDPDTGELFF.

This clonotype turned up a few times. CDR3 residues: CASSLDQLAQYF. CDR3 sequence (DNA): TGTGCCAGCAGCTTAGACCAGCTTGCGCAGTACTTC. This chain connects TRBV7-9 to TRBJ2-7; no definite D call. The CDR3 consists of 12 residues. Per the germline V gene, CDR1 is SEHNR and CDR2 is FQNEAQ (reference sequence). V lost 1 base and J 9 bases, leaving 10 bases between the germline ends.

The chain couples TRBV28 to TRBJ2-7; tentatively, D is TRBD1 (5 bases). V dropped 9 bases and J dropped 0 bases, with 12 bases sitting between them. Germline V lookup: CDR1 MDHEN, CDR2 SYDVKM. The CDR3 loop spans 13 amino acids. CDR3 loop: CASLQANSYEQYF. CDR3 bases: TGTGCCAGTCTACAGGCAAACTCCTACGAGCAGTACTTC.

The chain carries TRBV20-1 and TRBJ1-2, with TRBD1 matching 7 bases. Germline-derived CDR1 and CDR2 are DFQATT and SNEGSKA (reference sequence). The ends lost 6 bases at V and 6 bases at J; junction bases unmatched: 7. The CDR3 is made up of 12 amino acids. The CDR3 here is CSASQGGDGYTF. Here the CDR3 DNA reads TGCAGTGCCAGCCAGGGGGGGGATGGCTACACCTTC.

With regard to this clonotype: Since a much larger clone is just one base distant, this may be a read error. The rearrangement uses TRBV2 and TRBJ2-3, with D possibly called TRBD1 or TRBD2 (6 bases each). This CDR3 spans 14 amino acids. In germline, CDR1 is SNHLY, CDR2 FYNNEI. The CDR3 region has the DNA TGTGCCAGCAGGATGAAGGGGGGCACAGATACGCGGTATTTT. The encoded protein is CASRMKGGTDTRYF.

V and J are TRBV9 and TRBJ1-6; D unresolved. The CDR3 has 14 amino acids. The V gene's germline CDR1 is SGDLS and CDR2 YYNGEE. Trimming removed 2 bases from V and 6 bases from J, with 9 bases in between. The CDR3 region has the DNA TGTGCCAGCAGCGTTCGTGAGATTAATTCACCCCTCCACTTT. Protein sequence: CASSVREINSPLHF. The complete variable domain, with remaining parts taken from reference TRBV9 and TRBJ1-6, reads DSGVTQTPKHLITATGQRVTLRCSPRSGDLSVYWYQQSLDQGLQFLIQYYNGEERAKGNILERFSAQQFPDLHSELNLSSLELGDSALYFCASSVREINSPLHFGNGTRLTVT.

The rearrangement uses TRBV10-3 and TRBJ2-2; TRBD1 aligns across 7 bases. This CDR3 has 16 residues. Germline assignment: CDR1 ENHRY and CDR2 SYGVKD. The V segment lost 6 bases and the J segment 0 bases; nucleotides outside the gene matches: 7. This CDR3 reads CAIRVTGTANTGELFF. The CDR3 coding sequence is TGTGCCATCAGAGTGACCGGGACAGCGAACACCGGGGAGCTGTTTTTT.